This TCR beta chain stems from a study of blood T cells in healthy people across ages. Details on this clonotype: Its antigen is not identified.

V was trimmed by 2 bases and J by 0 bases, leaving 10 bases between them. The CDR3 contains 15 residues. CDR1 and CDR2 from the germline V gene are LGHNA and YSLEER. Primed by a sample-barcoded 5' primer and a J-beta primer mix, a second PCR proceeded for roughly 6 to 12 cycles. MiXCR, run by TCRdb on the 5' RACE reads, gives a single entry per CDR3 protein. The table records 790,000 or so distinct CDR3 sequences, about half of them present only once. Study observations and caveats: Diversity was estimated from one million T cells, and these estimates were considered underestimates.

V usage is TRBV4-3 and J usage is TRBJ1-2; D is undetermined. Sequences were obtained from blood. The TCR sequence derives from an older man in good health. CDR3 nucleotide sequence: TGCGCCAGCAGCCAAACGACAAATCCTAACTATGGCTACACCTTC. This encodes CASSQTTNPNYGYTF.